The 5 T cell receptor beta chains below come from one sample, sequenced in a study of blood T cell repertoires in COVID-19. Sequencing used immunoSEQ multiplex PCR; TCRdb keeps in-frame clones, though not all of them. The table shows hundreds of thousands of clones, with 85% to 90% occurring only once. Sample: PBMCs or T cells enriched from blood (not recorded which). These receptors were collected from a man in his thirties or forties who had recovered from COVID-19.

This clone has ten or more counts. The rearrangement links TRBV6-1 to TRBJ2-7, with a tentative D call TRBD1 (5 bases). The ends were cut back, 2 bases at V and 12 bases at J, with 17 bases in the middle. Germline V gene lookup returns CDR1 MNHNS and CDR2 SASEGT. The CDR3 is 13 residues long. This CDR3 is CASSEYDSPSPYF. CDR3 nucleotides: TGTGCCAGCAGTGAATATGACAGTCCTAGTCCGTACTTC.

J is TRBJ2-7 and V is TRBV7-9; D ambiguous. The CDR3 extends over 13 amino acids. Trimming left V 1 base short and J 3 bases short, with 7 bases between. Germline V gives CDR1 SEHNR, CDR2 FQNEAQ (reference sequence). The CDR3: CASSLVPGYEQYF. Written as DNA, the CDR3 is TGTGCCAGCAGCTTAGTCCCGGGCTACGAGCAGTACTTC.

This rearrangement joins TRBV11-2 to TRBJ1-5, with 10 bases aligning to TRBD1. The germline CDR1 and CDR2 sequences are SGHAT and FQNNGV. Trimming removed 0 bases from V and 6 bases from J; junction bases left unmatched: 11. The CDR3 length is 18 residues. The CDR3 spells CASSLEGFRTGGVQPQHF. The CDR3 nucleotides read TGTGCCAGCAGCTTAGAGGGTTTTCGGACAGGGGGGGTTCAGCCCCAGCATTTT.

The rearrangement joins TRBV28 to TRBJ1-5; 7 bases fit TRBD1. The germline gives CDR1 MDHEN, CDR2 SYDVKM. This CDR3 is built from 14 residues. V was pared by 3 bases and J by 2 bases, with 1 base of the junction left unmatched. This chain's CDR3 is CASSFGTGNQPQHF. CDR3 DNA sequence: TGTGCCAGCAGTTTCGGGACAGGCAATCAGCCCCAGCATTTT.

V is TRBV19 and J is TRBJ2-6; D perhaps matches TRBD2 (6 bases). Germline V CDR1 and CDR2: LNHDA, SQIVND (reference sequence). The CDR3 is 17 residues long. Trimming took off 7 bases at V and 0 bases at J, with 16 bases between the two ends. The CDR3 sequence: CASNPYRRDSGANVLTF. The CDR3 nucleotides read TGTGCCAGTAACCCTTATAGGAGGGACTCTGGGGCCAACGTCCTGACTTTC.